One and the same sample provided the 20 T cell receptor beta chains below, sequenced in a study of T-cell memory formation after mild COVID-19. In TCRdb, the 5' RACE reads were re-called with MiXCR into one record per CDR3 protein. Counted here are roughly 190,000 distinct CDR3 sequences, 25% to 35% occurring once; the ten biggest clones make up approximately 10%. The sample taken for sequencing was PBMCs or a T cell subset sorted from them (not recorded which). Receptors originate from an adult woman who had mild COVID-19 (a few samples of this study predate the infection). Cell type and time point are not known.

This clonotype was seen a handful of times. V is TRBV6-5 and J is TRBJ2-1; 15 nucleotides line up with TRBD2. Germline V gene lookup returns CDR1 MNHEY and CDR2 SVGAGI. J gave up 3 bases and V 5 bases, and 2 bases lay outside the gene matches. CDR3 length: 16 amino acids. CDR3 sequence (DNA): TGTGCCAGCAGTGGGGGACTAGCGGGAGGCTACAATGAGCAGTTCTTC. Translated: CASSGGLAGGYNEQFF.

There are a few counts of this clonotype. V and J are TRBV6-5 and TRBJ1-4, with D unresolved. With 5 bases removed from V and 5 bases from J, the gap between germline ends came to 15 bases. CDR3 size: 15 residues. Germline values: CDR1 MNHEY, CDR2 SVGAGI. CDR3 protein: CASSLWGVGNEKLFF. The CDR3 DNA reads TGTGCCAGCAGTCTATGGGGAGTAGGCAATGAAAAACTGTTTTTT.

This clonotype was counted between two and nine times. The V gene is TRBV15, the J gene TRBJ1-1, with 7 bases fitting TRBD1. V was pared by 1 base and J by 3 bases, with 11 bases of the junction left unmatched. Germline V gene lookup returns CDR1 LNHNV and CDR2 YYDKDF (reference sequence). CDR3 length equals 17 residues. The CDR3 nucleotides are TGTGCCACCAGCAGAGTCCTCGGAGGCACAGGGGACACTGAAGCTTTCTTT. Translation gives CATSRVLGGTGDTEAFF.

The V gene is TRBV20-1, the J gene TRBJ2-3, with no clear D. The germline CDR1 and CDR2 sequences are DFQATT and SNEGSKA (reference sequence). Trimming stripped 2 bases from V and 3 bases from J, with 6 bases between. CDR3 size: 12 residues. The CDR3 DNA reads TGCAGTGCTAGACCCGGAACAGATACGCAGTATTTT. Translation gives CSARPGTDTQYF.

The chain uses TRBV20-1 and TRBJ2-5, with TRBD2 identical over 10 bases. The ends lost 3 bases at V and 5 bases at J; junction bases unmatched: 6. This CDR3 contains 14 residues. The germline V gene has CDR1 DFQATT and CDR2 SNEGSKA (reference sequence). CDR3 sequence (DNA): TGCAGTGCTAGGCCAGCGGGGGGGCGGGAGACCCAGTACTTC. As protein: CSARPAGGRETQYF.

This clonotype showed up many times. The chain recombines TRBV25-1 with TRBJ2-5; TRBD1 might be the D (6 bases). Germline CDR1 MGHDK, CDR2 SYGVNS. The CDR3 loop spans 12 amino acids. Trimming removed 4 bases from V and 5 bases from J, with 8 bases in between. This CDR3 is CASSGQVETQYF. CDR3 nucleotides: TGTGCCAGCAGTGGACAGGTGGAGACCCAGTACTTC.

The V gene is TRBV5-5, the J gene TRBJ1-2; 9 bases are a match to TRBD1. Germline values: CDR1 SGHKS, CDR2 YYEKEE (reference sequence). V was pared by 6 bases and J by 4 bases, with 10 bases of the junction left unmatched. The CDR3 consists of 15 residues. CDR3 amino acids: CASTGGQGPLYGYTF. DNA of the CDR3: TGTGCCAGCACCGGTGGACAGGGGCCTCTCTATGGCTACACCTTC.

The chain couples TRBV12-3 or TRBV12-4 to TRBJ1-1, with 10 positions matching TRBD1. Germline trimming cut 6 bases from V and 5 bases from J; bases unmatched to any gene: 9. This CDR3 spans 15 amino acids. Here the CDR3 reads CASSRTGGVNTEAFF. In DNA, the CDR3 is TGTGCCAGCAGCCGGACAGGGGGGGTAAATACTGAAGCTTTCTTT.

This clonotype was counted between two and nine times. As DNA, the CDR3 is TGTGCCAGCAGCTCAGTGGCCGCGGGACTAGCGGGAGAAACCCCCTACTTC. Translating gives CASSSVAAGLAGETPYF. The chain has TRBV11-2 and TRBJ2-5; 14 nucleotides agree with TRBD2. The germline gives CDR1 SGHAT, CDR2 FQNNGV. The CDR3 runs 17 residues. J gave up 14 bases and V 4 bases, and 18 bases lay outside the gene matches. The full variable domain, with the rest looked up from reference TRBV11-2 and TRBJ2-5, is EAGVAQSPRYKIIEKRQSVAFWCNPISGHATLYWYQQILGQGPKLLIQFQNNGVVDDSQLPKDRFSAERLKGVDSTLKIQPAKLEDSAVYLCASSSVAAGLAGETPYFGPGTRLLVL.

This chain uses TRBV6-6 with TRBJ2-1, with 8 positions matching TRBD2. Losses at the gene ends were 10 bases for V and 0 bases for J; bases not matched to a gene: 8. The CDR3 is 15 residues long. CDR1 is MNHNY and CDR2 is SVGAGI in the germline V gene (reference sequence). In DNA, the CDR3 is TGTGCCACCCGGGGGGGCGAAACCTCCTACAATGAGCAGTTCTTC. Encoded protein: CATRGGETSYNEQFF.

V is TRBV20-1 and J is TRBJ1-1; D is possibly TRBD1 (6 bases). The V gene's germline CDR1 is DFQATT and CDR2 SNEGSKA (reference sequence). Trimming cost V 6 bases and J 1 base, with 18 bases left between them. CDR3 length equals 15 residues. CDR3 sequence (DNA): TGCAGTGCGCCCAGGCCCAACAGGGAGAACACTGAAGCTTTCTTT. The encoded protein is CSAPRPNRENTEAFF.

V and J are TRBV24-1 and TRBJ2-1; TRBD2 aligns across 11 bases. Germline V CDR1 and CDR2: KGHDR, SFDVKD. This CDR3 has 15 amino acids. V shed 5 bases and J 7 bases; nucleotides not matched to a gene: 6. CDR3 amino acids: CATSVALAGDNEQFF. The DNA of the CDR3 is TGTGCCACCAGTGTGGCACTAGCGGGAGATAATGAGCAGTTCTTC.

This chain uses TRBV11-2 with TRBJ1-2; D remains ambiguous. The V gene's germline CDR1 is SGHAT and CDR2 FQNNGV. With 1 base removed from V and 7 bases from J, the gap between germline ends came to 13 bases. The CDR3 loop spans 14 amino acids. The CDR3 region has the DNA TGTGCCAGCAGCTTAGGGCGGGATAGCTTTGGCTACACCTTC. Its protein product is CASSLGRDSFGYTF.

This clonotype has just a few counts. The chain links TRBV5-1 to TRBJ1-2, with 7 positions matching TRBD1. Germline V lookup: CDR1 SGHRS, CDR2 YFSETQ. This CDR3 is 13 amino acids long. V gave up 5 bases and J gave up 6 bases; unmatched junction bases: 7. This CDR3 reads CASRNGTADGYTF. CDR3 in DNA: TGCGCCAGCAGGAACGGGACAGCTGATGGCTACACCTTC.

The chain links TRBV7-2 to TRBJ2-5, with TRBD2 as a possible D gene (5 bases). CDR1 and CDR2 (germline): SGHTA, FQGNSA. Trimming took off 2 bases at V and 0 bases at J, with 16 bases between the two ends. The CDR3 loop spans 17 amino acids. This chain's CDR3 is CASSLFGTGKYQETQYF. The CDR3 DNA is TGTGCCAGCAGCTTATTTGGTACGGGAAAGTACCAAGAGACCCAGTACTTC.

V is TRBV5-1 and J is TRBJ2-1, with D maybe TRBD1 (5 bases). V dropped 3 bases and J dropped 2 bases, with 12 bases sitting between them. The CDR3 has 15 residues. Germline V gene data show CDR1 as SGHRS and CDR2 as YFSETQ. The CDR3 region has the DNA TGCGCCAGCAGCTCAGATACGACAGCCTACAATGAGCAGTTCTTC. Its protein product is CASSSDTTAYNEQFF.

CDR3 protein: CASSQGQGARDYGYTF. CDR3 in DNA: TGTGCCAGCAGCCAGGGACAGGGGGCTCGTGATTATGGCTACACCTTC. The chain carries TRBV4-2 and TRBJ1-2, with 12 positions matching TRBD1. The J segment lost 5 bases and the V segment lost 3 bases, leaving 7 bases of the junction unmatched. The CDR3 extends over 16 amino acids. Germline V CDR1 and CDR2: LGHNA, YNFKEQ.

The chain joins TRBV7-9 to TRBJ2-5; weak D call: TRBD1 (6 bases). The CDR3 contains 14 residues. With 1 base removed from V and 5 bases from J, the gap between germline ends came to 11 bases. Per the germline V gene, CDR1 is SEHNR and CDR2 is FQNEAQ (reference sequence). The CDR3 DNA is TGTGCCAGCAGCTTAGATACAGGGCGGGAGACCCAGTACTTC. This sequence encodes CASSLDTGRETQYF.

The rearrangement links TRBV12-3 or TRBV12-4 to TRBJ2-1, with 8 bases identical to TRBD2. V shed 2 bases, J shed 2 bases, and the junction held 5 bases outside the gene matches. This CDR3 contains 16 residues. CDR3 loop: CASSLQTGGAYNEQFF. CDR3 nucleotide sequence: TGTGCCAGCAGTTTACAGACCGGGGGGGCCTACAATGAGCAGTTCTTC.

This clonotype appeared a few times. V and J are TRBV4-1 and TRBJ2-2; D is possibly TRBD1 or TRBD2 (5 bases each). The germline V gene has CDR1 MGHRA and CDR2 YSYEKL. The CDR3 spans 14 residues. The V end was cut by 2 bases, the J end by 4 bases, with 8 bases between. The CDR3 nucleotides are TGCGCCAGCAGCCAACCTGGGACCACCGGGGAGCTGTTTTTT. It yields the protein CASSQPGTTGELFF.